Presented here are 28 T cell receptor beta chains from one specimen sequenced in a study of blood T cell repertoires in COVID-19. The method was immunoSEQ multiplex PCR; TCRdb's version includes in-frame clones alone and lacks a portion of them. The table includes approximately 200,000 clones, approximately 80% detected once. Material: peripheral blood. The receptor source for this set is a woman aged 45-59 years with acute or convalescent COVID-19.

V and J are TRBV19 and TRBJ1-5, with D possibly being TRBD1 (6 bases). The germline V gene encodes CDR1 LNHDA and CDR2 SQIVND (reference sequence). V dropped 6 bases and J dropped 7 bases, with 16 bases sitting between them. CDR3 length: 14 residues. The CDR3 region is CASRKTGTHQPQHF. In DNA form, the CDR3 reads TGTGCCAGTAGGAAAACGGGGACACACCAGCCCCAGCATTTT.

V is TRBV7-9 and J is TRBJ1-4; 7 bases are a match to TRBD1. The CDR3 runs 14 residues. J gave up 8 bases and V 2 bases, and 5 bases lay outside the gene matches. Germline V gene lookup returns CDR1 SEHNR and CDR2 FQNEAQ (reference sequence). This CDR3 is CASSLQGVKEKLFF. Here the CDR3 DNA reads TGTGCCAGCAGCTTACAGGGGGTCAAGGAAAAACTGTTTTTT.

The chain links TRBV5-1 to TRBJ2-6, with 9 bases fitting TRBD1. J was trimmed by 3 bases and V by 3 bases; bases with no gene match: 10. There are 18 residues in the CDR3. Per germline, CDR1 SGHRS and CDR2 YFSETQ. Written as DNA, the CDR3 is TGCGCCAGCAGCTCGCGAGGACAGGGGACTGGTGGGGCCAACGTCCTGACTTTC. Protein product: CASSSRGQGTGGANVLTF.

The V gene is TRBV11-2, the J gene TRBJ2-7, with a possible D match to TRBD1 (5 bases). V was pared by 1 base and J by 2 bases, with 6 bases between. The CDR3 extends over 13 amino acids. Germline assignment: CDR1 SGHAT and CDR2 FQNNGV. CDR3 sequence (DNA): TGTGCCAGCAGCTTAGGGACACCCTACGAGCAGTACTTC. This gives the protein CASSLGTPYEQYF. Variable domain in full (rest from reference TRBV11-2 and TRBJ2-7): EAGVAQSPRYKIIEKRQSVAFWCNPISGHATLYWYQQILGQGPKLLIQFQNNGVVDDSQLPKDRFSAERLKGVDSTLKIQPAKLEDSAVYLCASSLGTPYEQYFGPGTRLTVT.

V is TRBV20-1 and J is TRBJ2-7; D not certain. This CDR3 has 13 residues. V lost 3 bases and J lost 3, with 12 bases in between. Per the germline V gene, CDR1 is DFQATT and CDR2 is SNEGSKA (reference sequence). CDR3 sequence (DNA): TGCAGTGCTAGTAAACCACCTATCTACGAGCAGTACTTC. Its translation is CSASKPPIYEQYF.

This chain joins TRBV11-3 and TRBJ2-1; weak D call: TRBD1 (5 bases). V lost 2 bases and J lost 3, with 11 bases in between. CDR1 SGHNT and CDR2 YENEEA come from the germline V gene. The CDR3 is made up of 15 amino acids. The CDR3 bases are TGTGCCAGCAGCTTAATTAGGACAAGCTACAATGAGCAGTTCTTC. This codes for CASSLIRTSYNEQFF.

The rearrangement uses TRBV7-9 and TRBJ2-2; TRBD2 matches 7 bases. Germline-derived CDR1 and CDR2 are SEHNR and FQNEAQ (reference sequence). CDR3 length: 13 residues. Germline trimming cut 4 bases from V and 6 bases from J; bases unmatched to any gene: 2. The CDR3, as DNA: TGTGCCAGCAGCTCTCTAGCGGCCGGGGAGCTGTTTTTT. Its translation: CASSSLAAGELFF.

The CDR3 sequence: CASSFGGNEKLFF. For the CDR3, the DNA is TGTGCCAGCAGCTTCGGGGGTAATGAAAAACTGTTTTTT. This sequence joins TRBV5-6 and TRBJ1-4; D is perhaps TRBD1 (5 bases). Germline assignment: CDR1 SGHDT and CDR2 YYEEEE. The CDR3 covers 13 residues. V dropped 2 bases and J dropped 4 bases, with 6 bases sitting between them.

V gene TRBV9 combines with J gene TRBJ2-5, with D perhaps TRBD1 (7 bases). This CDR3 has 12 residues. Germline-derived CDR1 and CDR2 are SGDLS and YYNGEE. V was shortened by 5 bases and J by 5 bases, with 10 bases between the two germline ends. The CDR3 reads CASSAGGETQYF. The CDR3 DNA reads TGTGCCAGCAGTGCAGGGGGGGAGACCCAGTACTTC.

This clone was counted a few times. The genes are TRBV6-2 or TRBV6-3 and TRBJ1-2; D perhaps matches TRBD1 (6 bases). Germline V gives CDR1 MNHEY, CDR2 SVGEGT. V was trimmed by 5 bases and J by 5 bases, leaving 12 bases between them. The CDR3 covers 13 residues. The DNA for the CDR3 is TGTGCCAGCAGTAGGGACACCCAGTATGGCTACACCTTC. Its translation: CASSRDTQYGYTF.

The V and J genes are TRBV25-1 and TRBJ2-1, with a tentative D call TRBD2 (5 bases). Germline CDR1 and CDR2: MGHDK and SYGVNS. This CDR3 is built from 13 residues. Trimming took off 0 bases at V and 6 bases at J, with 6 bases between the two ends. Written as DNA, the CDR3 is TGTGCCAGCAGTGAATATGGGAGCAATGAGCAGTTCTTC. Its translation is CASSEYGSNEQFF. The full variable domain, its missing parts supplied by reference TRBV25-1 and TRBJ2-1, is EADIYQTPRYLVIGTGKKITLECSQTMGHDKMYWYQQDPGMELHLIHYSYGVNSTEKGDLSSESTVSRIRTEHFPLTLESARPSHTSQYLCASSEYGSNEQFFGPGTRLTVL.

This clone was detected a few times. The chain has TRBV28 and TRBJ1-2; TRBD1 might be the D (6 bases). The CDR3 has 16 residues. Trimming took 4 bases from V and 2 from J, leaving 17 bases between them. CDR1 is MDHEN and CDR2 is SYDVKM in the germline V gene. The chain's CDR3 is CASSSLQGGVNYGYTF. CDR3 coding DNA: TGTGCCAGCAGTTCCCTACAGGGAGGGGTCAACTATGGCTACACCTTC.

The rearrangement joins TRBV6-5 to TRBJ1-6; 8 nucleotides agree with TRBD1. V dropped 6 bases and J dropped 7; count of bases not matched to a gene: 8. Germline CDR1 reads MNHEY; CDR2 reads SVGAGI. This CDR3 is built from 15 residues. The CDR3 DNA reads TGTGCCAGCAGCCCCAGCTGGACAGGGAATTCACCCCTCCACTTT. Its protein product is CASSPSWTGNSPLHF.

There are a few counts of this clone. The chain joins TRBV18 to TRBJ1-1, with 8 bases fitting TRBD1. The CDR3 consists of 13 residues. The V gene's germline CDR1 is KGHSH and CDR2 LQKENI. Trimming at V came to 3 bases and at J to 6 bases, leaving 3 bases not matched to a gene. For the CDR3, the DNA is TGTGCCAGCTCACCGACAGGGGACGCTGAAGCTTTCTTT. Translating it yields CASSPTGDAEAFF.

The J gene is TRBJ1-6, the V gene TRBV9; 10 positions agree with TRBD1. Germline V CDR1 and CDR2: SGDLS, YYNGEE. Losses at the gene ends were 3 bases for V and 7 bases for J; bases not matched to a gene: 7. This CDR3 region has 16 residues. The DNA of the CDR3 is TGTGCCAGCAGCGCCTCAATGGGACAGGGGAATTCACCCCTCCACTTT. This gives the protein CASSASMGQGNSPLHF.

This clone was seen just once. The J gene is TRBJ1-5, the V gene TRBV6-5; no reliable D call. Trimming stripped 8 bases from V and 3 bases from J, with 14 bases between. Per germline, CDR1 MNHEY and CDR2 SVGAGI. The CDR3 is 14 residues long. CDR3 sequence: CASANRLNNQPQHF. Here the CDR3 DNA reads TGTGCCAGCGCTAACAGACTAAACAATCAGCCCCAGCATTTT.

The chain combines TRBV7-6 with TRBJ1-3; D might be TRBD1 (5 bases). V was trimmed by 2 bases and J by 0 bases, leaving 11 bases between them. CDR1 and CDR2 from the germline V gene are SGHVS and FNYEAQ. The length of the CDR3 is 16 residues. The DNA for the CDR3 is TGTGCCAGCAGCTTAACTCACAGGCACTCTGGAAACACCATATATTTT. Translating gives CASSLTHRHSGNTIYF.

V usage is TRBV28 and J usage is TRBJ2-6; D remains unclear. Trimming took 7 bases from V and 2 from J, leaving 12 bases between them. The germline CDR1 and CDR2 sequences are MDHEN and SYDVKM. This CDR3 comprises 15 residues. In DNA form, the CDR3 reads TGTGCCAGCAACATCCCGGGTGCTGGGGCCAACGTCCTGACTTTC. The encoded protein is CASNIPGAGANVLTF.

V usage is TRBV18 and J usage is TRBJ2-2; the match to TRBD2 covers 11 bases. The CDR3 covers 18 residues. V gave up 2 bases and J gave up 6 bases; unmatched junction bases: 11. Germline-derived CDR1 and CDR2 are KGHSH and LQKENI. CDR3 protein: CASSPKPQLAGGSGELFF. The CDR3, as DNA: TGTGCCAGCTCACCAAAGCCCCAGCTAGCGGGAGGTTCCGGGGAGCTGTTTTTT.

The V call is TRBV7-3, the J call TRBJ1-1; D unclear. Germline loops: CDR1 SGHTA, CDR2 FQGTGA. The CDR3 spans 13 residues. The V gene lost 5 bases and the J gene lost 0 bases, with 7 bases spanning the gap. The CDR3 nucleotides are TGTGCCAGCAGCCGTACAGTGAACACTGAAGCTTTCTTT. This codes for CASSRTVNTEAFF. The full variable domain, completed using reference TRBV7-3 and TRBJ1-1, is GAGVSQTPSNKVTEKGKYVELRCDPISGHTALYWYRQSLGQGPEFLIYFQGTGAADDSGLPNDRFFAVRPEGSVSTLKIQRTERGDSAVYLCASSRTVNTEAFFGQGTRLTVV.

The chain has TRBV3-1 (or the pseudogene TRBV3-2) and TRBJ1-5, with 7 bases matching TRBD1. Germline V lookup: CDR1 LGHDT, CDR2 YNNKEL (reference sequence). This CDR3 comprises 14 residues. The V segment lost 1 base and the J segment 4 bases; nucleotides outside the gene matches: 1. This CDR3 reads CASSQAGQNQPQHF. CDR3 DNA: TGTGCCAGCAGCCAAGCGGGACAGAATCAGCCCCAGCATTTT.

The CDR3 coding sequence is TGTGCCAGCAGTCGGACAGCTTACTGGGGCTACACCTTC. Translating it yields CASSRTAYWGYTF. V usage is TRBV28 and J usage is TRBJ1-2, with D tentatively TRBD1 (6 bases). Germline CDR1 and CDR2: MDHEN and SYDVKM. Trimming cost V 5 bases and J 8 bases, with 15 bases left between them. The CDR3 is made up of 13 amino acids.

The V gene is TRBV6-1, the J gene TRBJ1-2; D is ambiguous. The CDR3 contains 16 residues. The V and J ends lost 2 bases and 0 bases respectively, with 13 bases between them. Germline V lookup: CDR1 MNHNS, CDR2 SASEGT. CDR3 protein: CASSEFAGSTNYGYTF. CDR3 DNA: TGTGCCAGCAGTGAATTCGCGGGGAGCACTAACTATGGCTACACCTTC.

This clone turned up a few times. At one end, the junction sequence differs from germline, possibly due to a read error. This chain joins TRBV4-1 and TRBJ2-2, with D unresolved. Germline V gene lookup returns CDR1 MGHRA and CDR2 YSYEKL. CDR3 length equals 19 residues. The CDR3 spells CASSPHEEFASPNTVELFF. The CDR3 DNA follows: TGCGCCAGCAGCCCCCACGAGGAGTTTGCTTCACCTAACACCGTGGAGCTGTTTTTT.

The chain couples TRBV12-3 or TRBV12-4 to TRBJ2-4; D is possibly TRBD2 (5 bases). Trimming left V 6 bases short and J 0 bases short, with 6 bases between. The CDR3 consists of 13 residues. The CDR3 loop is CASSEGAKNIQYF. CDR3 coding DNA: TGTGCCAGCAGCGAGGGAGCCAAAAACATTCAGTACTTC.

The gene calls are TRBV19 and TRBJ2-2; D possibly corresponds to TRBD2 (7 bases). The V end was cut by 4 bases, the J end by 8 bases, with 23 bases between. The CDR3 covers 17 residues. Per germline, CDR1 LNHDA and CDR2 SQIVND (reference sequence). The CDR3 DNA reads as TGTGCCAGTAGTAGAGGGGGGGACACGGTATCATCTGGGGAGCTGTTTTTT. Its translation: CASSRGGDTVSSGELFF.

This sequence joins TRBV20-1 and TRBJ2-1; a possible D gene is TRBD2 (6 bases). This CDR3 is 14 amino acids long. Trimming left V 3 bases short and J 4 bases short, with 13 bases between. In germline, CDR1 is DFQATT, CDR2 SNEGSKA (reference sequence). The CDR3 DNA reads TGCAGTGCTAGTGTAGGCGGGGCGTACAATGAGCAGTTCTTC. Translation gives CSASVGGAYNEQFF.

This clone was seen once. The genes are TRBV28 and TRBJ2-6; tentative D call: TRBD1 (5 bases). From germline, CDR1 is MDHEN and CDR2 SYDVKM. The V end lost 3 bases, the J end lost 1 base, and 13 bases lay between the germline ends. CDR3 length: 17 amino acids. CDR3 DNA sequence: TGTGCCAGCAGTTTGAGCCAGGGTAGTTCTGGGGCCAACGTCCTGACTTTC. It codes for CASSLSQGSSGANVLTF. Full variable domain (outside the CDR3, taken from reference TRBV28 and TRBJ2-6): DVKVTQSSRYLVKRTGEKVFLECVQDMDHENMFWYRQDPGLGLRLIYFSYDVKMKEKGDIPEGYSVSREKKERFSLILESASTNQTSMYLCASSLSQGSSGANVLTFGAGSRLTVL.